Here is one T cell receptor beta chain with its context. These data are taken from a study of patients and donors after allogeneic stem cell transplantation. TCRdb independently ran MiXCR on the RT-PCR reads; one entry per CDR3 protein. The repertoire has about 960,000 distinct CDR3 sequences, about a sixth of them found once; the top ten carry roughly 6.4%. This CDR3 is 16 amino acids long. This TCR was recovered from a human donor who was either an allogeneic HSCT recipient or a stem cell or donor lymphocyte infusion donor (not recorded which). It is not recorded whose cells these are; they may come from a transplant donor. V is TRBV21-1 and J is TRBJ2-3; whether TRBD2, the table's D call, matches the DNA was not checked. TRBV21-1 is recorded as a pseudogene. Material for sequencing was blood, either unsorted or a sorted T cell fraction (not recorded which). The CDR3 coding sequence is TGTGCCAGCAGCAAAGCAGAGCGGGGGAGCACAGATACGCAGTATTTT. It yields the protein CASSKAERGSTDTQYF.